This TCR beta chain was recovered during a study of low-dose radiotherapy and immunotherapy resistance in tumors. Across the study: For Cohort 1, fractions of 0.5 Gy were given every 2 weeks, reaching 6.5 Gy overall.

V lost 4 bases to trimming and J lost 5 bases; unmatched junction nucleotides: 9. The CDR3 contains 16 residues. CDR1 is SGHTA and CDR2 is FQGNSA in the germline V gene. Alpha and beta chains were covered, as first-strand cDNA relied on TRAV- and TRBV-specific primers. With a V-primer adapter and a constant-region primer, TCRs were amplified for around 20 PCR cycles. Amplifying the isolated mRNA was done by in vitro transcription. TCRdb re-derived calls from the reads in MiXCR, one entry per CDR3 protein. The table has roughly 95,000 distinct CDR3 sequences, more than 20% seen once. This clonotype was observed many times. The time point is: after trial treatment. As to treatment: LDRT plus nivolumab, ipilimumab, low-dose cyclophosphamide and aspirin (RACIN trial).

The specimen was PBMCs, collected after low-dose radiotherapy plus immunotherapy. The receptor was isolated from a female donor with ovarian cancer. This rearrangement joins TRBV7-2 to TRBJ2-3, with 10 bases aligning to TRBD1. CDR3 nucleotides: TGTGCCAGCAGCTCGAAGCAGACAGGGGGCCTAGATACGCAGTATTTT. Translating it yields CASSSKQTGGLDTQYF. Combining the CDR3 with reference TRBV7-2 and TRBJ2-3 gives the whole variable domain GAGVSQSPSNKVTEKGKDVELRCDPISGHTALYWYRQSLGQGLEFLIYFQGNSAPDKSGLPSDRFSAERTGGSVSTLTIQRTQQEDSAVYLCASSSKQTGGLDTQYFGPGTRLTVL.